This entry lists 25 T cell receptor beta chains sequenced from one sample in a study of vaccination and CD4 T cells after COVID-19 (dated by TCRdb to the early 2020s). Library preparation used PCR. Sequencing was carried out with an Illumina iSeq 100. At the Johns Hopkins FTIC core, DNA from the cultured CD4+ T cells underwent TCR sequencing with the Oncomine TCR Beta short-read assay. The raw public reads went through TCRdb reprocessing: fastp at Q25, MiXCR clone calling, in-frame beta chains kept. Rows with a matching CDR3 protein are joined into one entry that keeps the most common DNA and genes. This sample holds 10,000 to 15,000 distinct CDR3 sequences; around 50% were observed only once. In total, the top ten clones hold over 9.5% of the sample. The label giving this sample's treatment or condition can be read as: roughly 10-day PBMC culture with coronavirus spike peptide pools or control peptides (ViraFEST assay).

Their antigen targets remain unknown. Specimen: CD4+ T cells from blood, cultured in vitro. The receptors derive from a human donor who had recovered from COVID-19.

The chain employs TRBV2 and TRBJ1-1, with D perhaps TRBD1 (5 bases). With 3 bases removed from V and 1 base from J, the gap between germline ends came to 12 bases. Germline-derived CDR1 and CDR2 are SNHLY and FYNNEI. This CDR3 is 15 amino acids long. The CDR3 protein is CASSDGRGANTEAFF. The DNA of the CDR3 is TGTGCCAGCAGTGACGGGCGCGGGGCGAACACTGAAGCTTTCTTT.

V and J are TRBV20-1 and TRBJ1-5, with D hard to call. V dropped 3 bases and J dropped 0 bases, with 9 bases sitting between them. CDR1 and CDR2 (germline): DFQATT, SNEGSKA (reference sequence). The CDR3 contains 14 residues. The CDR3, as DNA: TGCAGTGCTAGTAAACAGTATAGCAATCAGCCCCAGCATTTT. It codes for CSASKQYSNQPQHF.

The chain is built from TRBV7-2 and TRBJ2-2; the D is unclear. The CDR3 is 14 residues long. Germline lookup yields CDR1 SGHTA and CDR2 FQGNSA. Trimming cost V 6 bases and J 6 bases, with 14 bases left between them. DNA for the CDR3: TGTGCCAGCAGTCGAGATCGGTGGGCCGGGGAGCTGTTTTTT. Translated: CASSRDRWAGELFF.

The rearrangement links TRBV7-2 to TRBJ2-5; D is possibly TRBD2 (6 bases). Germline loops: CDR1 SGHTA, CDR2 FQGNSA. V dropped 5 bases and J dropped 0 bases, with 13 bases sitting between them. The CDR3 is 15 residues long. CDR3 DNA: TGTGCCAGCAGCCGTAGCGGAATCGACCAAGAGACCCAGTACTTC. Translating gives CASSRSGIDQETQYF.

This clonotype has only one observation. The rearrangement joins TRBV7-9 to TRBJ1-2; D unresolved. The ends were cut back, 8 bases at V and 5 bases at J, with 30 bases in the middle. Germline values: CDR1 SEHNR, CDR2 FQNEAQ (reference sequence). This CDR3 has 18 residues. The DNA of the CDR3 is TGTGCCAGCGGCCCCCGTGAGGTGGGTAAGGCGGAGGATTATGGCTACACCTTC. Encoded protein: CASGPREVGKAEDYGYTF.

This chain connects TRBV6-1 to TRBJ2-7; 10 bases are shared with TRBD1. Germline V gene sequence: CDR1 MNHNS, CDR2 SASEGT. The CDR3 has 13 amino acids. V lost 7 bases and J lost 3; bases outside the gene matches: 3. The CDR3 DNA reads as TGTGCCAGCAACGACAGGGGGCTCTACGAGCAGTACTTC. Amino acid sequence: CASNDRGLYEQYF.

Notes on this clonotype: One end of the junction does not line up with germline, which may come from a read error. The chain is built from TRBV30 and TRBJ1-1; D gene uncertain. CDR1 and CDR2 (germline): GTSNPN, SVGIG (reference sequence). This CDR3 comprises 12 residues. CDR3 sequence (DNA): TGTGCCTGGACCCCGGGGAGTTTTGAAGCTTTCTTC. Amino acids: CAWTPGSFEAFF.

The chain recombines TRBV20-1 with TRBJ2-3; 9 bases line up with TRBD2. Germline CDR1 and CDR2: DFQATT and SNEGSKA (reference sequence). The junction had 4 bases not matched to a gene; V was cut back by 5 bases and J by 1 base. This CDR3 has 14 residues. The CDR3 DNA follows: TGCAGTGCTGGGGCTAGCGGGGGCACAGATACGCAGTATTTT. It encodes CSAGASGGTDTQYF.

This rearrangement joins TRBV7-8 to TRBJ1-2, with D hard to call. The CDR3 spans 14 residues. V was shortened by 1 base and J by 1 base, with 7 bases between the two germline ends. Germline values: CDR1 SGHVS, CDR2 FQNEAQ. CDR3 DNA sequence: TGTGCCAGCAGCTTAGACCGTCTTAACTATGGCTACACCTTC. Translated, it gives CASSLDRLNYGYTF.

This rearrangement joins TRBV12-3 or TRBV12-4 to TRBJ1-5; 8 nucleotides line up with TRBD1. With 5 bases clipped from V and 3 bases from J, the junction kept 3 bases outside the gene matches. There are 14 residues in the CDR3. CDR3 nucleotides: TGTGCCAGCAGTAAACAGGGGGACAATCAGCCCCAGCATTTT. Amino acid sequence: CASSKQGDNQPQHF.

V is TRBV11-2 and J is TRBJ2-3; 9 positions agree with TRBD2. V was pared by 0 bases and J by 4 bases, with 5 bases of the junction left unmatched. Germline values: CDR1 SGHAT, CDR2 FQNNGV. This CDR3 is built from 16 residues. The CDR3 DNA reads TGTGCCAGCAGCTTAGATAGCCTAGCGGGGTCAGATACGCAGTATTTT. It yields the protein CASSLDSLAGSDTQYF.

The count of this clonotype is one. The chain has TRBV20-1 and TRBJ1-1, with TRBD1 as a possible D gene (6 bases). Germline loops: CDR1 DFQATT, CDR2 SNEGSKA (reference sequence). The CDR3 totals 15 residues. Deletions cut 5 bases from V and 1 base from J, with 17 bases between. The CDR3 protein is CSAPDRLLTNTEAFF. The CDR3 DNA follows: TGCAGTGCTCCGGACAGATTACTTACGAACACTGAAGCTTTCTTT.

The chain is built from TRBV12-3 or TRBV12-4 and TRBJ1-4; no firm D call. The V end lost 11 bases, the J end lost 7 bases, and 14 bases lay between the germline ends. CDR3 length: 12 amino acids. The CDR3 DNA sequence: TGTGCCTGTAAAGCAGCCGGTGAAAAACTGTTTTTT. Translated, it gives CACKAAGEKLFF.

This clonotype occurred a few times. The chain joins TRBV10-3 to TRBJ1-5; possible D gene TRBD1, 6 bases. This CDR3 spans 12 amino acids. CDR1 ENHRY and CDR2 SYGVKD come from the germline V gene. Trimming took off 10 bases at V and 3 bases at J, with 10 bases between the two ends. DNA for the CDR3: TGTGCCACCGGACAGCCCAATCAGCCCCAGCATTTT. This sequence encodes CATGQPNQPQHF.

The chain carries TRBV5-4 and TRBJ1-2, with D possibly being TRBD1 (5 bases). The CDR3 consists of 17 residues. Between the trimmed V and J ends, which lost 1 base and 2 bases, there was a span of 18 bases. Germline V lookup: CDR1 SGHNT, CDR2 YYREEE (reference sequence). The CDR3 is CASSLWTGNRLNYGYTF. The DNA for the CDR3 is TGTGCCAGCAGCTTGTGGACCGGGAACAGGCTAAACTATGGCTACACCTTC.

This clonotype was found once. This chain connects TRBV6-1 to TRBJ2-7; D uncertain. With 6 bases removed from V and 2 bases from J, the gap between germline ends came to 8 bases. Germline V CDR1 and CDR2: MNHNS, SASEGT. The CDR3 runs 12 residues. CDR3 sequence: CASRGRTYEQYF. The CDR3 nucleotides read TGTGCCAGCAGGGGAAGGACCTACGAGCAGTACTTC.

V usage is TRBV29-1 and J usage is TRBJ1-1; tentatively, D is TRBD1 (6 bases). Germline V gene data show CDR1 as SQVTM and CDR2 as ANQGSEA. CDR3 length equals 13 residues. Trimming stripped 8 bases from V and 3 bases from J, with 16 bases between. The CDR3 nucleotides are TGCAGCACCAGTGGACAGATCTACACTGAAGCTTTCTTT. It is translated as CSTSGQIYTEAFF.

V gene TRBV30 combines with J gene TRBJ2-1, with 7 bases aligning to TRBD1. Losses at the gene ends were 5 bases for V and 0 bases for J; bases not matched to a gene: 16. CDR1 GTSNPN and CDR2 SVGIG come from the germline V gene (reference sequence). The CDR3 is made up of 18 amino acids. CDR3 in amino acids: CAWGLRDSLRGSYNEQFF. The CDR3 DNA reads TGTGCCTGGGGGCTTCGGGACAGCCTAAGGGGCTCCTACAATGAGCAGTTCTTC.

This chain uses TRBV30 with TRBJ1-6; 7 nucleotides align to TRBD1. The ends lost 6 bases at V and 7 bases at J; junction bases unmatched: 6. From germline, CDR1 is GTSNPN and CDR2 SVGIG (reference sequence). The CDR3 is made up of 13 amino acids. Written as DNA, the CDR3 is TGTGCCTGCTCCGGGACAGTGAATTCACCCCTCCACTTT. It is translated as CACSGTVNSPLHF.

This chain joins TRBV30 and TRBJ1-1; TRBD1 is a possible D gene (6 bases). The CDR3 is made up of 14 amino acids. From germline, CDR1 is GTSNPN and CDR2 SVGIG (reference sequence). V lost 4 bases to trimming and J lost 3 bases, with 15 bases between them. Here the CDR3 reads CAWNLGHGYTEAFF. The CDR3 DNA sequence: TGTGCCTGGAACTTGGGACACGGGTACACTGAAGCTTTCTTT.

This clonotype was counted only a few times. The chain uses TRBV21-1 and TRBJ2-2; the table's D call of TRBD1 was not tested on the DNA. TRBV21-1 is listed as a pseudogene. The CDR3 is 12 residues long. CDR3 sequence (DNA): TGTGCCGAGCCCGGCGGGGCCGGGGAGCTGTTTTTT. Translation: CAEPGGAGELFF.

V and J are TRBV7-9 and TRBJ1-2, with D tentatively TRBD1 (5 bases). The CDR3 length is 16 residues. Trimming removed 4 bases at V and 3 bases at J, with 18 bases between. Per germline, CDR1 SEHNR and CDR2 FQNEAQ (reference sequence). The CDR3 coding sequence is TGTGCCAGCAGCTCGCCCGAGGGGAATCTCCACTATGGCTACACCTTC. Protein sequence: CASSSPEGNLHYGYTF.

The rearrangement uses TRBV20-1 and TRBJ1-2; tentative D call: TRBD1 (5 bases). This CDR3 region has 15 residues. Germline loops: CDR1 DFQATT, CDR2 SNEGSKA (reference sequence). With 5 bases removed from V and 8 bases from J, the gap between germline ends came to 24 bases. The CDR3 DNA reads TGCAGTGCTCAAACAATCCCGGGACTAGAATTCGGCTACACCTTC. Translation: CSAQTIPGLEFGYTF.

The V gene is TRBV7-6, the J gene TRBJ2-1; D might be TRBD2 (5 bases). V lost 1 base, J lost 10 bases, and 11 bases lay in between. This CDR3 contains 13 residues. Germline CDR1 reads SGHVS; CDR2 reads FNYEAQ. This CDR3 reads CASSLGGKREQFF. CDR3 sequence (DNA): TGTGCCAGCAGCTTAGGAGGGAAACGCGAGCAGTTCTTC.

The genes are TRBV6-1 and TRBJ2-2; 8 bases agree with TRBD1. Germline CDR1 is MNHNS and CDR2 is SASEGT. V lost 7 bases, J lost 5 bases, and 12 bases stayed unmatched. This CDR3 has 16 residues. As DNA, the CDR3 is TGTGCCAGCATGCAGGGGGCAAAAACGAGGACCGGGGAGCTGTTTTTT. Protein sequence: CASMQGAKTRTGELFF.